The T cell receptor beta chain under discussion was sequenced for a study of cytomegalovirus exposure and HLA in healthy donors. The PCR ran on 60 Vbeta and 13 Jbeta primers. The method was immunoSEQ multiplex PCR; TCRdb's version includes in-frame clones alone and lacks a portion of them. The sample includes approximately 90,000 clones, 6.5% to 8% seen only once; the top ten take 2.3%. This clone came up a few times. Germline CDR1 SGHNT, CDR2 YYREEE (reference sequence). Germline trimming cut 3 bases from V and 5 bases from J; bases unmatched to any gene: 9. The CDR3 consists of 16 residues. J is TRBJ2-1 and V is TRBV5-4; 9 bases map to TRBD1. This sequence originates from a man aged 45-65 years in good health and CMV-seronegative. The sequencing input was PBMCs. The CDR3 spells CASSSSGDRDDNEQFF. The CDR3 coding sequence is TGTGCCAGCAGCTCGTCCGGGGACAGGGATGACAATGAGCAGTTCTTC.